The clone carrying this TCR beta chain has only a few counts. The sample's time point: patch test 3, about 24 weeks after DPC sensitization. Treatment defined: therapeutic diphenylcyclopropenone sensitization with weekly scalp DPC. Germline V gene data show CDR1 as DFQATT and CDR2 as SNEGSKA (reference sequence). V was trimmed by 0 bases and J by 6 bases, leaving 14 bases between them. The CDR3 is made up of 14 amino acids. The study used a library that attached unique molecular identifiers to individual cDNA molecules. Original analysis: Per-sample TCR counts ranged from roughly 23,224 to 750,000, median roughly 96,000. One entry per CDR3 protein, called by TCRdb with MiXCR from the RACE reads. The V and J calls come from TCRdb's annotation, not from the publication. The table lists about 160,000 distinct CDR3 sequences, roughly 25% of them singletons. The data were taken from a study of human T cells and chemical hapten exposure.

This TCR was recovered from a woman aged 18-30 years with alopecia areata. Some clones in this sample may be carry-over from other donors' samples. Sequenced material: whole blood, taken in connection with sensitization to the hapten diphenylcyclopropenone (DPC). V gene TRBV20-1 combines with J gene TRBJ1-1, with D unresolved. The CDR3, as DNA: TGCAGTGCTAGAGATAACTTGGGAAACGCTGAAGCTTTCTTT. Translated: CSARDNLGNAEAFF.